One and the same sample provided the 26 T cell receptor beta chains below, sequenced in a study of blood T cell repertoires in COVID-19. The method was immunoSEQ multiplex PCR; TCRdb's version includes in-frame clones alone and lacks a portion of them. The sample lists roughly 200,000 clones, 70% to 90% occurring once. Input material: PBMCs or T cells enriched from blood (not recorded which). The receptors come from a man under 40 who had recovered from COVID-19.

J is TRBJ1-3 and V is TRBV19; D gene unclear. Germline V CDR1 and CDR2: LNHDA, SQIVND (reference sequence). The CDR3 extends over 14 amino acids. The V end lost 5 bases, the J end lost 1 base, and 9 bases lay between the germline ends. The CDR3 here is CASSSGGSGNTIYF. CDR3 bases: TGTGCCAGTAGTTCGGGAGGATCTGGAAACACCATATATTTT.

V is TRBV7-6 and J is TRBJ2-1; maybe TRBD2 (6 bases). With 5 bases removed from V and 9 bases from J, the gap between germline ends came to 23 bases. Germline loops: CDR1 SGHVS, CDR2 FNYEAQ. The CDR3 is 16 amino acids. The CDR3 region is CASSETPERLVAEQFF. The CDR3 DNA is TGTGCCAGCAGCGAAACCCCGGAGCGACTAGTTGCTGAGCAGTTCTTC.

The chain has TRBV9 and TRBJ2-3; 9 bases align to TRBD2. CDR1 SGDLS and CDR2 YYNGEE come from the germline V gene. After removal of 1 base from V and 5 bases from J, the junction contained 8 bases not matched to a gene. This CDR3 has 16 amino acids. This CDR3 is CASSVFARGGGDTQYF. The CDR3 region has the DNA TGTGCCAGCAGCGTATTTGCGCGGGGGGGCGGAGATACGCAGTATTTT.

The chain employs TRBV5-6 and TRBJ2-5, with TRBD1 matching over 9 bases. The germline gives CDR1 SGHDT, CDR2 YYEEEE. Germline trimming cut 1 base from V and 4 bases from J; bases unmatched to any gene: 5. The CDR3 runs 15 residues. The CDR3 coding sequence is TGTGCCAGCAGCTTGAGACAGGGGGATCGAGAGACCCAGTACTTC. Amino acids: CASSLRQGDRETQYF.

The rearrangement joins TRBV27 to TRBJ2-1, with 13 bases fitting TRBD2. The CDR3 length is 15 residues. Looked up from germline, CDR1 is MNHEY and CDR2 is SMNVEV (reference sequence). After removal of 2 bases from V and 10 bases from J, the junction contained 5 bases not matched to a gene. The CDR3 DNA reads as TGTGCCAGCAGTTTACCAGGACTAGCGGGGGTAGAGCAGTTCTTC. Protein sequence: CASSLPGLAGVEQFF.

CDR3 sequence: CASSSRTDSSYNEQFF. DNA for the CDR3: TGTGCCAGCAGCTCCAGGACGGACAGCTCCTACAATGAGCAGTTCTTC. The rearrangement uses TRBV11-3 and TRBJ2-1; weak D call: TRBD1 (6 bases). CDR1 SGHNT and CDR2 YENEEA come from the germline V gene. V was cut by 4 bases and J by 0 bases, with 13 bases left in between. The CDR3 has 16 residues.

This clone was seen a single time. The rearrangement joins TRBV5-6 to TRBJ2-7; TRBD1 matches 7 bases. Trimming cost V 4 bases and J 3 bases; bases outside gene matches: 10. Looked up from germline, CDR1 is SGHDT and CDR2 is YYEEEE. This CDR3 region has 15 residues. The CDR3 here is CASSPGTVSRYEQYF. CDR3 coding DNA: TGTGCCAGCAGCCCGGGGACAGTCAGTCGCTACGAGCAGTACTTC.

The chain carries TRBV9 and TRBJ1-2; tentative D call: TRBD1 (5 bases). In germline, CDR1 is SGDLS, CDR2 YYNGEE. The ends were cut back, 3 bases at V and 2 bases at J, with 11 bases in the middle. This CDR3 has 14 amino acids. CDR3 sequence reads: CASSGQNSNYGYTF. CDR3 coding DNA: TGTGCCAGCAGCGGACAGAACTCCAACTATGGCTACACCTTC.

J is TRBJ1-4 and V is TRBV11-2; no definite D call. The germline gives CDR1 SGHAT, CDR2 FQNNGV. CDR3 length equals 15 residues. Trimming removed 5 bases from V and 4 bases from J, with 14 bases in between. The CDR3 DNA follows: TGTGCCAGCAGCCCGCCTCGGGGAGGTAATGAAAAACTGTTTTTT. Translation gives CASSPPRGGNEKLFF.

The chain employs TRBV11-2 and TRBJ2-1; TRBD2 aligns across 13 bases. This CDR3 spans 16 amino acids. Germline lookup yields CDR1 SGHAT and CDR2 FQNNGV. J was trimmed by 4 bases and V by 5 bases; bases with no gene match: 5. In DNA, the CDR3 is TGTGCCAGCAGCCCGGGACTAGCGGGGCCTTACAATGAGCAGTTCTTC. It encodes CASSPGLAGPYNEQFF.

CDR3 nucleotide sequence: TGTGCCAGCGGATCCTCACAGGGAATAAGTGAAAAACTGTTTTTT. It codes for CASGSSQGISEKLFF. The chain employs TRBV25-1 and TRBJ1-4; weak D call: TRBD1 (6 bases). The CDR3 contains 15 residues. Germline V gene data show CDR1 as MGHDK and CDR2 as SYGVNS. V dropped 8 bases and J dropped 7 bases, with 20 bases sitting between them.

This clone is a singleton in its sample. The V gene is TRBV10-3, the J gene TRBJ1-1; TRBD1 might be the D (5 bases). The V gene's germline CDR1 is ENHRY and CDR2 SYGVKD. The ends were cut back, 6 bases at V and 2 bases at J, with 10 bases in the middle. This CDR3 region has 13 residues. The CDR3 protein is CAIRLQVNTEAFF. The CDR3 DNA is TGTGCCATCAGATTACAGGTAAACACTGAAGCTTTCTTT.

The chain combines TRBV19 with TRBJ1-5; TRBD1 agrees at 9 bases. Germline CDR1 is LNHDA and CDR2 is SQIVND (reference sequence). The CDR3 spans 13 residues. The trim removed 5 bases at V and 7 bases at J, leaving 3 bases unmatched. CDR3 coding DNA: TGTGCCAGTAGTGACAGGGGGATGCAGCCCCAGCATTTT. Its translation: CASSDRGMQPQHF.

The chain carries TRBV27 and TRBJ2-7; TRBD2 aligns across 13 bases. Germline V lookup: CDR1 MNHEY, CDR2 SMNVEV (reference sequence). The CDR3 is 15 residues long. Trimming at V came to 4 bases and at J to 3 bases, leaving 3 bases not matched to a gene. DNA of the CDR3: TGTGCCAGCAGTTACGGGACTAGCGGGAACTACGAGCAGTACTTC. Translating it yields CASSYGTSGNYEQYF.

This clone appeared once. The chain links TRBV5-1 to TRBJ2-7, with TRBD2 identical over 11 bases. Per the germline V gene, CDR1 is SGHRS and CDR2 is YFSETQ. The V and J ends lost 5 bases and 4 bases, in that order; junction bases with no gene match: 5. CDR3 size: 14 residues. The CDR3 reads CASRRTSGYYEQYF. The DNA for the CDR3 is TGCGCCAGCAGACGGACTAGCGGGTATTACGAGCAGTACTTC. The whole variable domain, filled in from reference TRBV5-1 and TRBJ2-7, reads KAGVTQTPRYLIKTRGQQVTLSCSPISGHRSVSWYQQTPGQGLQFLFEYFSETQRNKGNFPGRFSGRQFSNSRSEMNVSTLELGDSALYLCASRRTSGYYEQYFGPGTRLTVT.

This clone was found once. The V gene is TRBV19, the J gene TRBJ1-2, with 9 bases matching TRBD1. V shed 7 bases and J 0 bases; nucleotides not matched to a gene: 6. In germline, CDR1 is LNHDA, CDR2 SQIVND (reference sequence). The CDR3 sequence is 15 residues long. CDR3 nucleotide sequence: TGTGCCAGTATCTCGGACAGGGGCCCTAACTATGGCTACACCTTC. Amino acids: CASISDRGPNYGYTF.

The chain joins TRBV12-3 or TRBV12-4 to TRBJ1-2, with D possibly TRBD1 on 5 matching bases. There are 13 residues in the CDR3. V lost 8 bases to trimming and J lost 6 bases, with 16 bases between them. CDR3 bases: TGTGCCAGCTCCCTTGGGAGGGGACATGGCTACACCTTC. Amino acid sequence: CASSLGRGHGYTF.

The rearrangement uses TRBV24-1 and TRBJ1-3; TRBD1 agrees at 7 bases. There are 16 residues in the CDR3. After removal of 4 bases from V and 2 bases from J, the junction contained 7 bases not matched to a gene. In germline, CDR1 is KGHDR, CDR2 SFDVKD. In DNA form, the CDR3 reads TGTGCCACCAGTGACTCCGACAGGGCAACTGGAAACACCATATATTTT. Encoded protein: CATSDSDRATGNTIYF.

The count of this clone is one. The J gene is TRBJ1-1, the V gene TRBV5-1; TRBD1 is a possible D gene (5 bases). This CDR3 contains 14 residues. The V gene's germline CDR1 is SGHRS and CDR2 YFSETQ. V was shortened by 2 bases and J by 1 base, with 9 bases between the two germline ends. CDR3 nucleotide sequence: TGCGCCAGCAGCTTTGGACAAACGAACACTGAAGCTTTCTTT. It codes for CASSFGQTNTEAFF.

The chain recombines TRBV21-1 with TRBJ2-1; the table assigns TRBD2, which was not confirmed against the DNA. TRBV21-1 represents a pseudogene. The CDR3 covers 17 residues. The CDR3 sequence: CASSARGLARRANEQFF. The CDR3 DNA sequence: TGTGCCAGCAGCGCCCGGGGACTAGCCCGAAGGGCCAATGAGCAGTTCTTC.

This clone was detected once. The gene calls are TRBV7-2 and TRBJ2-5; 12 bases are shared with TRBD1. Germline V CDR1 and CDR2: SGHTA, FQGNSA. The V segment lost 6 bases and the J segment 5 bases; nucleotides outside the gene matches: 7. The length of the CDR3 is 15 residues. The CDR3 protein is CASRNPGQGAETQYF. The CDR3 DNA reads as TGTGCCAGCAGGAACCCGGGACAGGGGGCGGAGACCCAGTACTTC.

The DNA for the CDR3 is TGTGCCAGCAGTTTAAGTCCGGGAGGTGGTGGCTACACCTTC. This translates into CASSLSPGGGGYTF. This chain uses TRBV28 with TRBJ1-2; D not certain. Germline-derived CDR1 and CDR2 are MDHEN and SYDVKM. V lost 2 bases, J lost 7 bases, and 14 bases lay in between. The CDR3 consists of 14 residues.

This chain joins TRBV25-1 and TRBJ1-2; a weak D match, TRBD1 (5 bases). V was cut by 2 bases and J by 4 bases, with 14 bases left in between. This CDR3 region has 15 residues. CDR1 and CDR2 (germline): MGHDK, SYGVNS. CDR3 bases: TGTGCCAGCAGTGAAGCGGACAACGGTCGCTATGGCTACACCTTC. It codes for CASSEADNGRYGYTF.

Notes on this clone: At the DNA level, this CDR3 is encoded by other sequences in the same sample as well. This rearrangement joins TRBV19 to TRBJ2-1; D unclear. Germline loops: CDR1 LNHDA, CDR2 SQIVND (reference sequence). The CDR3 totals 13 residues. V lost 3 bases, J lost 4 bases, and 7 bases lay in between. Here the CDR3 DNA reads TGTGCCAGTAGTATTAACAGATACAATGAGCAGTTCTTC. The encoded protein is CASSINRYNEQFF.

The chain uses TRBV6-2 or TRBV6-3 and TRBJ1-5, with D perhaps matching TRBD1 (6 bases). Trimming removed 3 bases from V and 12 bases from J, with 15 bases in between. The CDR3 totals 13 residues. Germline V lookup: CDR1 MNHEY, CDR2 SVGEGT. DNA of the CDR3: TGTGCCAGCAGTTATGCAGTGGGGGCCTACCAGCATTTT. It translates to CASSYAVGAYQHF.

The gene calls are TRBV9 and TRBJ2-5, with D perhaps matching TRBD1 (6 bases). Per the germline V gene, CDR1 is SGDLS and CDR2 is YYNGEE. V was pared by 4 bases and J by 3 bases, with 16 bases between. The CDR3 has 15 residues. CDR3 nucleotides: TGTGCCAGCAGCCTACAGGGAAGGCGGGAAGAGACCCAGTACTTC. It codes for CASSLQGRREETQYF.